These 21 T cell receptor beta chains were all obtained from the same sample, sequenced in a study of control samples from healthy donors and cancer patients. Assay used: immunoSEQ multiplex PCR; TCRdb lists only in-frame clones, some missing. The sample lists 150,000 to 180,000 clones, 93% occurring once. Sequencing input: blood. All receptors come from a man between 45 and 60 years old in good health.

The chain carries TRBV6-5 and TRBJ1-1; maybe TRBD1 (6 bases). In germline, CDR1 is MNHEY, CDR2 SVGAGI. This CDR3 contains 15 residues. The germline V and J ends were trimmed by 6 bases and 4 bases, with 18 bases remaining between them. The DNA for the CDR3 is TGTGCCAGCAGGATAGGGATAGGGGGGTTCACTGAAGCTTTCTTT. Its translation is CASRIGIGGFTEAFF.

This clone came up a few times. The chain employs TRBV19 and TRBJ2-1, with a possible D match to TRBD2 (6 bases). The CDR3 consists of 16 residues. With 6 bases removed from V and 7 bases from J, the gap between germline ends came to 22 bases. Germline CDR1 and CDR2: LNHDA and SQIVND (reference sequence). This CDR3 reads CASRINPSVGSNEQFF. The CDR3 nucleotides read TGTGCCAGTAGGATAAACCCTAGCGTCGGTAGTAATGAGCAGTTCTTC.

The chain combines TRBV10-2 with TRBJ2-7; 8 bases line up with TRBD2. The CDR3 is 14 residues long. V shed 7 bases, J shed 2 bases, and the junction held 7 bases outside the gene matches. Looked up from germline, CDR1 is WSHSY and CDR2 is SAAADI. CDR3 residues: CASNPSGSAYEQYF. The DNA of the CDR3 is TGCGCCAGCAATCCAAGCGGGAGCGCCTACGAGCAGTACTTC.

The chain is built from TRBV14 and TRBJ2-3, with TRBD2 matching over 11 bases. The CDR3 spans 15 residues. CDR1 and CDR2 from the germline V gene are SGHDN and FVKESK. With 6 bases clipped from V and 4 bases from J, the junction kept 6 bases outside the gene matches. CDR3 DNA sequence: TGTGCCAGCAGTATAGCGGGAGGGAGGTCAGATACGCAGTATTTT. It codes for CASSIAGGRSDTQYF.

CDR3 coding DNA: TGCGCCAGCAGCCTCTCCGGGGGCGGTGGAGAGACCCAGTACTTC. Translated, it gives CASSLSGGGGETQYF. The chain links TRBV5-1 to TRBJ2-5; D may be TRBD1 or TRBD2 (6 bases each). V was clipped by 4 bases and J by 4 bases, with 17 bases between them. Germline values: CDR1 SGHRS, CDR2 YFSETQ. This CDR3 comprises 15 residues.

In the case of this clone: This CDR3 is also generated by other DNA sequences in the sample. The chain uses TRBV18 and TRBJ1-5; the match to TRBD1 covers 8 bases. CDR1 and CDR2 from the germline V gene are KGHSH and LQKENI. The CDR3 is 13 amino acids. V lost 2 bases, J lost 7 bases, and 1 base stayed unmatched. This CDR3 reads CASSPDRGQPQHF. The CDR3 nucleotides are TGTGCCAGCTCACCAGACAGGGGCCAGCCCCAGCATTTT.

J is TRBJ2-5 and V is TRBV6-1, with TRBD2 matching over 13 bases. Germline V gives CDR1 MNHNS, CDR2 SASEGT. The J segment lost 4 bases and the V segment lost 4 bases, leaving 6 bases of the junction unmatched. The CDR3 covers 16 residues. CDR3 region: CASSGTSGRLGETQYF. The CDR3 coding sequence is TGTGCCAGCAGTGGGACTAGCGGGAGATTAGGAGAGACCCAGTACTTC.

This sequence joins TRBV10-1 and TRBJ2-2, with D possibly being TRBD2 (7 bases). V was clipped by 5 bases and J by 6 bases, with 10 bases between them. Germline V CDR1 and CDR2: WNHNN, SYGVQD (reference sequence). This CDR3 is 13 amino acids long. The CDR3 bases are TGCGCCAGCAGTTTGGGGGGGCCCGGGGAGCTGTTTTTT. Its translation: CASSLGGPGELFF.

This chain joins TRBV18 and TRBJ2-7, with TRBD1 matching over 7 bases. This CDR3 is built from 14 residues. CDR1 is KGHSH, CDR2 LQKENI, per germline. V dropped 6 bases and J dropped 6; count of bases not matched to a gene: 11. CDR3 DNA: TGTGCCAGCTCCGAGACAGGGACCTCCCCCGAGCAGTACTTC. Its translation: CASSETGTSPEQYF.

The chain combines TRBV6-4 with TRBJ2-1; TRBD1 agrees at 12 bases. Germline V lookup: CDR1 MRHNA, CDR2 SNTAGT. The junction had 6 bases not matched to a gene; V was cut back by 8 bases and J by 10 bases. CDR3 length: 13 amino acids. The CDR3 region is CASAPGQGAEQFF. The CDR3 DNA follows: TGTGCCAGCGCTCCGGGACAGGGGGCCGAGCAGTTCTTC.

This clone came up once. This chain links TRBV12-3 or TRBV12-4 with TRBJ1-5, with D maybe TRBD1 (6 bases). V lost 6 bases and J lost 8, with 14 bases in between. The CDR3 contains 13 residues. The CDR3 loop is CASRRGGEKPQHF. CDR3 bases: TGTGCCAGCAGGCGAGGGGGGGAGAAGCCCCAGCATTTT.

The V gene is TRBV4-1, the J gene TRBJ2-1; 12 nucleotides line up with TRBD2. Losses at the gene ends were 2 bases for V and 3 bases for J; bases not matched to a gene: 8. The length of the CDR3 is 18 residues. Germline values: CDR1 MGHRA, CDR2 YSYEKL. The CDR3 spells CASSQPSGLAGFYNEQFF. DNA of the CDR3: TGCGCCAGCAGCCAACCATCGGGACTAGCGGGTTTCTACAATGAGCAGTTCTTC.

This chain links TRBV6-5 with TRBJ2-1; no reliable D call. Germline lookup yields CDR1 MNHEY and CDR2 SVGAGI. The CDR3 runs 15 residues. Trimming took off 6 bases at V and 0 bases at J, with 12 bases between the two ends. This CDR3 is CASRRVVSSYNEQFF. CDR3 sequence (DNA): TGTGCCAGCAGAAGGGTAGTAAGCTCCTACAATGAGCAGTTCTTC.

CDR3 protein: CASSPLRALTGELFF. The CDR3 DNA reads TGTGCCAGCTCACCACTGCGGGCCCTTACCGGGGAGCTGTTTTTT. V is TRBV18 and J is TRBJ2-2; the D gene is possibly TRBD2 (5 bases). Germline CDR1 is KGHSH and CDR2 is LQKENI. CDR3 size: 15 residues. The V gene lost 1 base and the J gene lost 5 bases, with 11 bases spanning the gap.

This chain links TRBV11-2 with TRBJ2-3, with 8 bases matching TRBD1. Germline-derived CDR1 and CDR2 are SGHAT and FQNNGV. This CDR3 has 16 amino acids. Trimming took 5 bases from V and 2 from J; bases not matched to a gene: 9. The CDR3 sequence is CASSLTPGQDTDTQYF. In DNA form, the CDR3 reads TGTGCCAGCAGCCTAACCCCGGGACAGGACACAGATACGCAGTATTTT.

The chain uses TRBV28 and TRBJ2-7; tentatively, D is TRBD1 (6 bases). The CDR3 loop spans 13 amino acids. Germline V gene lookup returns CDR1 MDHEN and CDR2 SYDVKM. V was cut by 8 bases and J by 3 bases, with 14 bases left in between. The CDR3 DNA sequence: TGTGCCAGCGGGGGACAAATTAACTACGAGCAGTACTTC. Amino acids: CASGGQINYEQYF.

This chain connects TRBV25-1 to TRBJ1-2; possible D gene TRBD1, 5 bases. V shed 4 bases and J shed 4 bases, with 22 bases lying between them. CDR3 size: 17 residues. Germline assignment: CDR1 MGHDK and CDR2 SYGVNS. CDR3 nucleotide sequence: TGTGCCAGCAGTGGCCGGGACTCCTTAGCCCACACCTATGGCTACACCTTC. It is translated as CASSGRDSLAHTYGYTF.

The chain recombines TRBV12-2 with TRBJ2-7; the DNA was not used to check the table's D call, TRBD1. TRBV12-2 is a documented pseudogene. This CDR3 comprises 19 residues. The CDR3 is CASRLALGQSTKTTYEQYF. As DNA, the CDR3 is TGTGCAAGTCGCTTAGCGCTGGGACAGTCGACTAAAACTACCTACGAGCAGTACTTC.

The chain couples TRBV30 to TRBJ1-2, with a tentative D call TRBD1 (6 bases). Germline V gene lookup returns CDR1 GTSNPN and CDR2 SVGIG (reference sequence). V lost 2 bases to trimming and J lost 4 bases, with 8 bases between them. CDR3 length equals 12 residues. The DNA for the CDR3 is TGTGCCTGGAGTACAGGGCGCTATGGCTACACCTTC. This sequence encodes CAWSTGRYGYTF.

The rearrangement links TRBV18 to TRBJ2-7, with a tentative D call TRBD1 (5 bases). Trimming took 3 bases from V and 2 from J, leaving 11 bases between them. CDR1 is KGHSH and CDR2 is LQKENI in the germline V gene. The CDR3 contains 14 residues. CDR3 sequence reads: CASSPPTVTYEQYF. The CDR3 DNA reads TGTGCCAGCTCACCCCCGACAGTAACCTACGAGCAGTACTTC.

This clone is a singleton in its sample. In DNA form, the CDR3 reads TGTGCCAGCAGGATGGGACGGCGGAACCAAGAGACCCAGTACTTC. Its translation is CASRMGRRNQETQYF. V usage is TRBV2 and J usage is TRBJ2-5; D is perhaps TRBD1 or TRBD2 (5 bases each). The germline V gene encodes CDR1 SNHLY and CDR2 FYNNEI. This CDR3 comprises 15 residues. V was clipped by 6 bases and J by 0 bases, with 14 bases between them.